These T cell receptor beta chains were read from a single sample in a study of tissue T cells after allogeneic stem cell transplantation. The protocol was immunoSEQ multiplex PCR, while the TCRdb copy is restricted to in-frame clones and leaves out a portion. In the table there are tens of thousands of clones, 73% of which are singletons. Sequenced material: tissue from the ileum, taken at autopsy. The receptors originated from a female donor of 60 years or more with lung cancer. Each CDR3 is given with its conserved first and last residue. D genes are given only for firm matches. Size values are once, few and many counts, or a class for expanded clones, and some rows have none.

CDR3aa: CATSRGDRGNEKLFF
CDR3nt: TGTGCCACCAGCAGAGGAGACAGGGGTAATGAAAAACTGTTTTTT
d_gene: TRBD1
abundance: NA
v_gene: TRBV15
j_gene: TRBJ1-4

CDR3aa: CASSRGETRLLKNIQYF
CDR3nt: TGTGCCAGTAGTAGAGGCGAGACACGGCTCCTCAAAAACATTCAGTACTTC
d_gene: NA
abundance: once
v_gene: TRBV19
j_gene: TRBJ2-4

CDR3aa: CASSPSGGVADTQYF
CDR3nt: TGTGCCAGCAGCCCTAGCGGGGGGGTGGCAGATACGCAGTATTTT
d_gene: TRBD2
abundance: NA
v_gene: TRBV11-2
j_gene: TRBJ2-3

CDR3aa: CASTDGLAGNEQFF
CDR3nt: TGTGCCAGCACCGATGGACTAGCGGGCAATGAGCAGTTCTTC
d_gene: TRBD2
abundance: medium-sized
v_gene: TRBV11-2
j_gene: TRBJ2-1

CDR3aa: CASSLVVGQGAYEQYF
CDR3nt: TGCGCCAGCAGCTTGGTGGTGGGACAGGGCGCCTACGAGCAGTACTTC
d_gene: TRBD1
abundance: NA
v_gene: TRBV5-1
j_gene: TRBJ2-7

CDR3aa: CASSHRQSKLFF
CDR3nt: TGTGCCAGCAGCCATAGACAGTCAAAACTGTTTTTT
d_gene: NA
abundance: NA
v_gene: TRBV6-5
j_gene: TRBJ1-4

CDR3aa: CASSHISSQPQHF
CDR3nt: TGTGCCAGCAGCCACATTAGTAGTCAGCCCCAGCATTTT
d_gene: NA
abundance: NA
v_gene: TRBV6-6
j_gene: TRBJ1-5

CDR3aa: CASERGGAREQYF
CDR3nt: TGTGCCAGCGAGAGGGGGGGGGCCCGCGAGCAGTACTTC
d_gene: NA
abundance: NA
v_gene: TRBV2
j_gene: TRBJ2-7

CDR3aa: CASSLDPNQETQYF
CDR3nt: TGTGCCAGCAGCTTAGATCCCAACCAAGAGACCCAGTACTTC
d_gene: NA
abundance: NA
v_gene: TRBV11-3
j_gene: TRBJ2-5

CDR3aa: CASSRQGAGETQYF
CDR3nt: TGCGCCAGCAGTAGACAGGGGGCGGGAGAGACCCAGTACTTC
d_gene: TRBD1
abundance: NA
v_gene: TRBV5-1
j_gene: TRBJ2-5

CDR3aa: CASSRTGQYNEQFF
CDR3nt: TGTGCCAGCAGCCGGACAGGGCAGTACAATGAGCAGTTCTTC
d_gene: TRBD1
abundance: NA
v_gene: TRBV6-5
j_gene: TRBJ2-1

CDR3aa: CASSGRVGTGGKMQFF
CDR3nt: TGTGCCAGCAGTGGCCGTGTGGGGACAGGGGGCAAAATGCAGTTCTTC
d_gene: TRBD1
abundance: NA
v_gene: TRBV6-1
j_gene: TRBJ2-1

CDR3aa: CTSSQGRDTEAFF
CDR3nt: TGCACCAGCAGCCAAGGCAGGGACACTGAAGCTTTCTTT
d_gene: NA
abundance: NA
v_gene: TRBV1
j_gene: TRBJ1-1

CDR3aa: CAWSRGGALYEQYF
CDR3nt: TGTGCCTGGAGTAGGGGGGGGGCACTCTACGAGCAGTACTTC
d_gene: NA
abundance: NA
v_gene: TRBV30
j_gene: TRBJ2-7

CDR3aa: CASSYRWGYSTGELFF
CDR3nt: TGTGCCAGCAGTTATCGATGGGGGTACAGTACCGGGGAGCTGTTTTTT
d_gene: NA
abundance: NA
v_gene: TRBV6-5
j_gene: TRBJ2-2

CDR3aa: CAISAPDGNGYTF
CDR3nt: TGTGCCATCAGTGCCCCGGACGGTAATGGCTACACCTTC
d_gene: NA
abundance: NA
v_gene: TRBV10-3
j_gene: TRBJ1-2

CDR3aa: CASSQWGEGAYNEQFF
CDR3nt: TGTGCCAGCAGCCAATGGGGCGAGGGGGCCTACAATGAGCAGTTCTTC
d_gene: NA
abundance: NA
v_gene: TRBV14
j_gene: TRBJ2-1

CDR3aa: CASTRARNYGYTF
CDR3nt: TGTGCCAGCACGAGGGCTAGAAACTATGGCTACACCTTC
d_gene: NA
abundance: NA
v_gene: TRBV6-5
j_gene: TRBJ1-2

CDR3aa: CASSVLPRVTYEQYF
CDR3nt: TGTGCCAGCAGCGTCCTCCCCCGGGTGACCTACGAGCAGTACTTC
d_gene: NA
abundance: NA
v_gene: TRBV7-8
j_gene: TRBJ2-7

CDR3aa: CASSRGGGNQPQHF
CDR3nt: TGTGCCAGCAGTAGGGGGGGCGGCAATCAGCCCCAGCATTTT
d_gene: NA
abundance: NA
v_gene: TRBV14
j_gene: TRBJ1-5

CDR3aa: CASSITGGSDHGYTF
CDR3nt: TGTGCCAGCAGCATCACAGGGGGTTCGGACCATGGCTACACCTTC
d_gene: TRBD1
abundance: once
v_gene: TRBV5-6
j_gene: TRBJ1-2

CDR3aa: CASSRTSGDNEQFF
CDR3nt: TGTGCCAGCTCACGGACTAGCGGGGACAATGAGCAGTTCTTC
d_gene: TRBD2
abundance: NA
v_gene: TRBV18
j_gene: TRBJ2-1

CDR3aa: CASSFPGDVGETQYF
CDR3nt: TGTGCCAGCAGCTTCCCCGGGGACGTAGGGGAGACCCAGTACTTC
d_gene: NA
abundance: NA
v_gene: TRBV7-6
j_gene: TRBJ2-5

CDR3aa: CASSSQHNEQFF
CDR3nt: TGTGCCAGCAGCTCCCAACACAATGAGCAGTTCTTC
d_gene: NA
abundance: NA
v_gene: TRBV7-9
j_gene: TRBJ2-1

CDR3aa: CASSLVAVSYEQYF
CDR3nt: TGCGCCAGCAGCTTGGTTGCCGTCTCCTACGAGCAGTACTTC
d_gene: NA
abundance: NA
v_gene: TRBV5-1
j_gene: TRBJ2-7

CDR3aa: CSAGQRNTEAFF
CDR3nt: TGCAGCGCTGGACAGAGGAACACTGAAGCTTTCTTT
d_gene: NA
abundance: NA
v_gene: TRBV29-1
j_gene: TRBJ1-1

CDR3aa: CASSQRPGLASDTQYF
CDR3nt: TGCGCCAGCAGCCAACGTCCCGGACTAGCCTCAGATACGCAGTATTTT
d_gene: TRBD2
abundance: NA
v_gene: TRBV4-1
j_gene: TRBJ2-3

CDR3aa: CASSNWTGTSGISSYEQYF
CDR3nt: TGTGCCAGCAGCAATTGGACCGGGACTAGCGGGATTAGCTCCTACGAGCAGTACTTC
d_gene: NA
abundance: NA
v_gene: TRBV21-1
j_gene: TRBJ2-7

CDR3aa: CASSWWAYSGSLRETQYF
CDR3nt: TGCGCCAGCAGCTGGTGGGCATATAGCGGGAGTCTGCGGGAGACCCAGTACTTC
d_gene: TRBD2
abundance: NA
v_gene: TRBV5-1
j_gene: TRBJ2-5

CDR3aa: CAWRDLRGASETQYF
CDR3nt: TGTGCCTGGAGGGACCTTAGGGGGGCATCGGAGACCCAGTACTTC
d_gene: NA
abundance: NA
v_gene: TRBV30
j_gene: TRBJ2-5

CDR3aa: CASSPPLGGELFF
CDR3nt: TGTGCCAGCAGCCCCCCGTTAGGCGGGGAGCTGTTTTTT
d_gene: NA
abundance: NA
v_gene: TRBV3-1/TRBV3-2
j_gene: TRBJ2-2

CDR3aa: CASRDSFYEQYF
CDR3nt: TGTGCCAGCAGGGACAGTTTCTACGAGCAGTACTTC
d_gene: NA
abundance: NA
v_gene: TRBV6-5
j_gene: TRBJ2-7

CDR3aa: CASSRDRGRPEQYF
CDR3nt: TGTGCCAGCAGCCGGGACAGGGGGAGACCCGAGCAGTACTTC
d_gene: TRBD1
abundance: NA
v_gene: TRBV7-8
j_gene: TRBJ2-7

CDR3aa: CASSPELAGGYNEQFF
CDR3nt: TGCGCCAGCAGCCCAGAACTAGCGGGGGGGTACAATGAGCAGTTCTTC
d_gene: TRBD2
abundance: NA
v_gene: TRBV5-1
j_gene: TRBJ2-1

CDR3aa: CASSFSRSPGTDTQYF
CDR3nt: TGTGCCAGCAGCTTTAGCAGATCCCCAGGCACAGATACGCAGTATTTT
d_gene: NA
abundance: NA
v_gene: TRBV11-1
j_gene: TRBJ2-3

CDR3aa: CASSWGTNTGELFF
CDR3nt: TGTGCCAGCAGCTGGGGGACGAACACCGGGGAGCTGTTTTTT
d_gene: NA
abundance: NA
v_gene: TRBV5-4
j_gene: TRBJ2-2

CDR3aa: CASSLIGGSREQFF
CDR3nt: TGCGCCAGCAGCTTGATCGGGGGGTCACGGGAGCAGTTCTTC
d_gene: TRBD2
abundance: few
v_gene: TRBV5-1
j_gene: TRBJ2-1

CDR3aa: CASSLGAARTDTQYF
CDR3nt: TGTGCCAGCAGTTTAGGGGCGGCCCGCACAGATACGCAGTATTTT
d_gene: NA
abundance: NA
v_gene: TRBV27
j_gene: TRBJ2-3

CDR3aa: CASSYGHGLGYTF
CDR3nt: TGTGCCAGCAGCTACGGACACGGTCTTGGCTACACCTTC
d_gene: NA
abundance: NA
v_gene: TRBV3-1/TRBV3-2
j_gene: TRBJ1-2

CDR3aa: CASSLDRASTDTQYF
CDR3nt: TGTGCCAGTAGTTTGGACAGAGCTAGCACAGATACGCAGTATTTT
d_gene: NA
abundance: NA
v_gene: TRBV19
j_gene: TRBJ2-3

CDR3aa: CAWSSGNVNHGYTF
CDR3nt: TGTGCCTGGAGTTCAGGGAATGTTAACCATGGCTACACCTTC
d_gene: NA
abundance: NA
v_gene: TRBV30
j_gene: TRBJ1-2

CDR3aa: CASSHAGTASKNIQYF
CDR3nt: TGTGCCAGCAGCCACGCCGGGACAGCCTCCAAAAACATTCAGTACTTC
d_gene: TRBD1
abundance: NA
v_gene: TRBV14
j_gene: TRBJ2-4

CDR3aa: CASSPQGSGNQPQHF
CDR3nt: TGTGCCAGCAGCCCCCAGGGAAGCGGCAATCAGCCCCAGCATTTT
d_gene: NA
abundance: NA
v_gene: TRBV9
j_gene: TRBJ1-5

CDR3aa: CASSFAGRETQYF
CDR3nt: TGTGCCAGCAGCTTCGCAGGGAGGGAGACCCAGTACTTC
d_gene: NA
abundance: few
v_gene: TRBV11-3
j_gene: TRBJ2-5

CDR3aa: CASRFPTGVNYGYTF
CDR3nt: TGTGCCAGCAGATTCCCGACAGGGGTGAACTATGGCTACACCTTC
d_gene: TRBD1
abundance: once
v_gene: TRBV6-5
j_gene: TRBJ1-2

CDR3aa: CASSKARKGGNSNQPQHF
CDR3nt: TGTGCCAGTAGTAAGGCCCGAAAGGGGGGGAACAGCAATCAGCCCCAGCATTTT
d_gene: NA
abundance: NA
v_gene: TRBV19
j_gene: TRBJ1-5

CDR3aa: CASSLDRVRYTF
CDR3nt: TGTGCCAGCAGCTTAGATCGGGTCCGCTACACCTTC
d_gene: NA
abundance: once
v_gene: TRBV11-2
j_gene: TRBJ1-2

CDR3aa: CASSLSPSGNEKLFF
CDR3nt: TGTGCCAGCAGTTTATCCCCCTCTGGGAATGAAAAACTGTTTTTT
d_gene: NA
abundance: NA
v_gene: TRBV27
j_gene: TRBJ1-4

CDR3aa: CASSPGQNQPQHF
CDR3nt: TGTGCCAGCTCACCCGGACAGAATCAGCCCCAGCATTTT
d_gene: NA
abundance: NA
v_gene: TRBV18
j_gene: TRBJ1-5

CDR3aa: CASSLGQGGAETQYF
CDR3nt: TGTGCCAGCAGCCTCGGACAGGGGGGGGCAGAGACCCAGTACTTC
d_gene: TRBD1
abundance: NA
v_gene: TRBV7-9
j_gene: TRBJ2-5

CDR3aa: CASRMDREDPEAFF
CDR3nt: TGTGCCAGCAGGATGGACAGGGAAGATCCTGAAGCTTTCTTT
d_gene: TRBD1
abundance: NA
v_gene: TRBV2
j_gene: TRBJ1-1

CDR3aa: CASSARGPGTGELFF
CDR3nt: TGTGCCAGCAGCGCGAGGGGGCCGGGCACCGGGGAGCTGTTTTTT
d_gene: TRBD1
abundance: NA
v_gene: TRBV13
j_gene: TRBJ2-2